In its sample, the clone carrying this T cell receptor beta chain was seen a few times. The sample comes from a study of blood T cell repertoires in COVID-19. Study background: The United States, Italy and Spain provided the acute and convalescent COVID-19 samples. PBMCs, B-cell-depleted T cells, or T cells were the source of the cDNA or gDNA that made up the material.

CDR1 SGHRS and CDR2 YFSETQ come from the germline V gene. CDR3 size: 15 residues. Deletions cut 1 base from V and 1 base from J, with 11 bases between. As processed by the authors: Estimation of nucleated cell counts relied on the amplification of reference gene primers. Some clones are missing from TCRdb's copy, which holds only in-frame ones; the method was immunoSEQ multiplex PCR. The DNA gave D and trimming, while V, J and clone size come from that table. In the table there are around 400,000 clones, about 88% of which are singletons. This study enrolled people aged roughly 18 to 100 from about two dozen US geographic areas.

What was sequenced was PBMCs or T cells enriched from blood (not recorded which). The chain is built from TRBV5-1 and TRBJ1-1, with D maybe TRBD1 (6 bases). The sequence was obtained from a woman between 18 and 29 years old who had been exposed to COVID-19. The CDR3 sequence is CASSLTTGPNTEAFF. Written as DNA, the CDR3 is TGCGCCAGCAGCTTGACTACAGGGCCGAACACTGAAGCTTTCTTT.